This T cell receptor beta chain was retrieved from a study of OX40 agonist ivuxolimab in advanced cancers. Assay used: immunoSEQ multiplex PCR; TCRdb lists only in-frame clones, some missing. Among 20,000 to 25,000 clones listed, about 89% were seen once. Germline V gives CDR1 MNHEY, CDR2 SVGAGI. The CDR3 length is 15 residues. The germline V and J ends were trimmed by 2 bases and 0 bases, with 9 bases remaining between them. The chain carries TRBV6-5 and TRBJ2-3; D is uncertain. The TCR was taken from an adult with an advanced solid tumor such as melanoma, head and neck, liver or kidney cancer. The sequences come from CD4+ or CD8+ T cells sorted from blood, collected in a trial of the OX40 agonist ivuxolimab. The CDR3 here is CASSYGVTSTDTQYF. The CDR3 coding sequence is TGTGCCAGCAGTTACGGGGTAACTAGCACAGATACGCAGTATTTT.